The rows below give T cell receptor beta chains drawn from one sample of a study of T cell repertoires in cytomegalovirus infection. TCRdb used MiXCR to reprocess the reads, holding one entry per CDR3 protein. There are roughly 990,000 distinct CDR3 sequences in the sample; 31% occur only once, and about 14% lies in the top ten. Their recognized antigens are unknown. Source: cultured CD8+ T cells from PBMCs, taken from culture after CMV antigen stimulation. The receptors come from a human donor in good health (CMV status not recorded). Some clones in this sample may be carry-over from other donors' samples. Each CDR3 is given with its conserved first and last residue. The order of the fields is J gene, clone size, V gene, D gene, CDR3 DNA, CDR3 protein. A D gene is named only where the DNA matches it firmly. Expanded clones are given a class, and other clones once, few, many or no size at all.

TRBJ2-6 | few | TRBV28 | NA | TGTGCCAGCAGTATACAGGGTTCTGGGGCCAACGTCCTGACTTTC | CASSIQGSGANVLTF
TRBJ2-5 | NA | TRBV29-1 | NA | TGCAGCGTTGTAACAGGGCCCAGGGCCCAGTACTTC | CSVVTGPRAQYF
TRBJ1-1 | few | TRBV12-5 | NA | TGTGCTAGTGGTTTTGGTGCGGATGGGGAAGAGAACACTGAAGCTTTCTTT | CASGFGADGEENTEAFF
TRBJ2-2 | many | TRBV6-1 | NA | TGTGCCATGCCGGGACCGGAGGGGACCGGGGAGCTGTTTTTT | CAMPGPEGTGELFF
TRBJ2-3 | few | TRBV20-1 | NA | TGCAGTGCTATAAATCCCGGGGGCACAGATACGCAGTATTTT | CSAINPGGTDTQYF
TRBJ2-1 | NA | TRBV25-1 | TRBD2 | TGTGCCAGCAGTGGGCAAGGGACTAGCGGGCCCACAGTCTCCTACAATGAGCAGTTCTTC | CASSGQGTSGPTVSYNEQFF
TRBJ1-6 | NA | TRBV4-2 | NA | TGTGCCAGCAGCCAAGACAGGGTTGAGGGACCCCTCCACTTT | CASSQDRVEGPLHF
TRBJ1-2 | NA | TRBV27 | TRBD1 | TGTGCCAGCAGTCAATCGGACAGGGCTGGCTACACCTTC | CASSQSDRAGYTF
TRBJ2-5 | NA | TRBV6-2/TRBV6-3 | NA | TGTGCCAGCAGTTATTTTAGGACTACGTACCAAGAGACCCAGTACTTC | CASSYFRTTYQETQYF
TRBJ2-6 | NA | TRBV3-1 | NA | TGTGCCAGCAGTGATCGGGACCCATGGAAAGTCTCTGGGGCCAACGTCCTGACTTTC | CASSDRDPWKVSGANVLTF
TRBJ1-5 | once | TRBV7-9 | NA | TGTGCCAGCGGCTGGGGCCTGCCGGATCAGCCCCAGCATTTT | CASGWGLPDQPQHF
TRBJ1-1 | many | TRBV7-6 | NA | TGTGCCAGCAGCTTACCCGGGGGGGCGGGAACTGAAGCTTTCTTT | CASSLPGGAGTEAFF
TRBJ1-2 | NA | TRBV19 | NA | TGTGCCAGTAGTATAGCCGGGTTTAATGGCTACACCTTC | CASSIAGFNGYTF
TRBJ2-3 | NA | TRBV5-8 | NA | TGTGCCAGCAGCCCGGCTAGTGGGGGGATGGGAGATACGCAGTATTTT | CASSPASGGMGDTQYF
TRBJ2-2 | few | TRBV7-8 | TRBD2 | TGTGCCAGCAGCTTTCGGGAGGACGGAAGACTGTTTTTT | CASSFREDGRLFF
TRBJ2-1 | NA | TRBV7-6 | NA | TGTGCCAGCAGCTTGGGCACAGTGCAGTTCTTC | CASSLGTVQFF
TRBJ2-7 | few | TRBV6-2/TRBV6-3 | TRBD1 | TGTGCCAGCACCGTAAGGTCGACAGGGCCCTACGAGCAGTACTTC | CASTVRSTGPYEQYF
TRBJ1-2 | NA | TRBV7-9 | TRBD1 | TGTGCCAGCAGCTTCACAGGGGTTATATATGGCTACACCTTC | CASSFTGVIYGYTF
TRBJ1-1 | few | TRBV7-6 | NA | TGTGCCAGCAGCTTAGTTGGGACAACCATGAACACTGAAGCTTTCTTT | CASSLVGTTMNTEAFF
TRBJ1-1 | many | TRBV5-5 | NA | TGTGCCAGCAGCTCGGCGCGGGCGAACACTGAAGCTTTCTTT | CASSSARANTEAFF
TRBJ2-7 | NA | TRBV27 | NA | TGTGCCAGCAGTTTATTGGGATCCGAGCAGTACTTC | CASSLLGSEQYF
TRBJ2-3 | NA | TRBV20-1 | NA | TGCAGTGCTAATCTGGCTGGGGGTGATACGCAGTATTTT | CSANLAGGDTQYF
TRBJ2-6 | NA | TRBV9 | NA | TGTGCCAGCAGCGTAGTCCCGGCAGCACCATACTCTGGGGCCAACGTCCTGACTTTC | CASSVVPAAPYSGANVLTF
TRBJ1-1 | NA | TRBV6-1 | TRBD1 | TGTGCCAGCAGTGATTACAGGGGAAACACTGAAGCTTTCTTT | CASSDYRGNTEAFF
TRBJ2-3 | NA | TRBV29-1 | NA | TGCAGCGTTGAGGGATTGGGACCAACAGATACGCAGTATTTT | CSVEGLGPTDTQYF
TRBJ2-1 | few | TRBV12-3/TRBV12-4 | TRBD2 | TGTGCCAGCAGTTCACCCAGACTAGCGGACCTATGGGAGCAGTTCTTC | CASSSPRLADLWEQFF
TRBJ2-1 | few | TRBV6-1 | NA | TGTGCCAGCATGGTTTGGGGGGGCATAAACAATGAGCAGTTCTTC | CASMVWGGINNEQFF
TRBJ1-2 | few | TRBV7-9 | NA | TGTGCCAGCAGCGCCCGACAGTTATACTATGGCTACACCTTC | CASSARQLYYGYTF